This T cell receptor (beta chain) was documented in a study of OX40 agonist ivuxolimab in advanced cancers. Study information: Partial responses were seen in three patients, one with hepatocellular carcinoma and two with cutaneous melanoma. Study-wide results and caveats: In the 0.1 to 3.0 mg/kg range, CD4+ and CD8+ blood T cells had expanded clonally by week 6. Some patients who did not respond also had low normalized T-cell clonal expansion. At 0.1-3.0 mg/kg, partial responders had clonal expansion among the lowest observed.

This CDR3 is built from 16 residues. The germline gives CDR1 SEHNR, CDR2 FQNEAQ (reference sequence). The V and J ends lost 4 bases and 0 bases respectively, with 10 bases between them. On this clone: Its antigen is still unknown.

Only in-frame clones appear in the TCRdb table, and some are missing; sequencing was by immunoSEQ multiplex PCR. The table records 28,000 or so clones, about 80% of them present only once. This clonotype was obtained from an adult with an advanced solid tumor such as melanoma, head and neck, liver or kidney cancer. This chain uses TRBV7-9 with TRBJ2-6, with unresolved D. This specimen consisted of CD4+ or CD8+ T cells sorted from blood, obtained in a trial of the OX40 agonist ivuxolimab. The CDR3 DNA reads as TGTGCCAGCAGCTCGTCCCGAAGCTCTGGGGCCAACGTCCTGACTTTC. Amino acid sequence: CASSSSRSSGANVLTF. Looking up the rest from reference TRBV7-9 and TRBJ2-6 gives the full variable domain: DTGVSQNPRHKITKRGQNVTFRCDPISEHNRLYWYRQTLGQGPEFLTYFQNEAQLEKSRLLSDRFSAERPKGSFSTLEIQRTEQGDSAMYLCASSSSRSSGANVLTFGAGSRLTVL.